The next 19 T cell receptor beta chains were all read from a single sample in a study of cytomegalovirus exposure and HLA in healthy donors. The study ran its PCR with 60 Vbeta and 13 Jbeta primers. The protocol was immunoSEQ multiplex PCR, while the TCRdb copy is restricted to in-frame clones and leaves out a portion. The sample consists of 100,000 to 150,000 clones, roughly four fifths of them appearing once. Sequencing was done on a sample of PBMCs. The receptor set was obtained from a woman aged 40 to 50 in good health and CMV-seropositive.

The CDR3 sequence is CASSPYRVTGIGANVLTF. As DNA, the CDR3 is TGTGCCAGCAGCCCCTATAGGGTGACGGGAATTGGGGCCAACGTCCTGACTTTC. The chain is built from TRBV9 and TRBJ2-6; D is possibly TRBD2 (5 bases). V lost 4 bases to trimming and J lost 3 bases, with 20 bases between them. This CDR3 comprises 18 residues. From germline, CDR1 is SGDLS and CDR2 YYNGEE. The full variable domain, with the rest looked up from reference TRBV9 and TRBJ2-6, is DSGVTQTPKHLITATGQRVTLRCSPRSGDLSVYWYQQSLDQGLQFLIQYYNGEERAKGNILERFSAQQFPDLHSELNLSSLELGDSALYFCASSPYRVTGIGANVLTFGAGSRLTVL.

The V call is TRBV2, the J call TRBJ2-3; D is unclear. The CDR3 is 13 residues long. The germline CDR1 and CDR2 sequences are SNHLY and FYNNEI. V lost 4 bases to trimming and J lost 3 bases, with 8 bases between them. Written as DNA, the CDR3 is TGTGCCAGCAGTGGCCTCGGGACAGATACGCAGTATTTT. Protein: CASSGLGTDTQYF.

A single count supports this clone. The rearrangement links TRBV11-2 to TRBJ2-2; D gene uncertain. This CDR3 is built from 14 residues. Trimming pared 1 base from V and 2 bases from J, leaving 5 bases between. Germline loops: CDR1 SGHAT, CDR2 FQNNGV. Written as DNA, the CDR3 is TGTGCCAGCAGCTTAGGGGCCAACACCGGGGAGCTGTTTTTT. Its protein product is CASSLGANTGELFF.

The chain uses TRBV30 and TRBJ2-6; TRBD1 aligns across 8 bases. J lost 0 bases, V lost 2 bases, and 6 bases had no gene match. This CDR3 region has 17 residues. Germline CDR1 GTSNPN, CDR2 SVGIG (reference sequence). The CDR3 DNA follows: TGTGCCTGGAGTCCCGACAGGGGCGTCTCTGGGGCCAACGTCCTGACTTTC. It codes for CAWSPDRGVSGANVLTF.

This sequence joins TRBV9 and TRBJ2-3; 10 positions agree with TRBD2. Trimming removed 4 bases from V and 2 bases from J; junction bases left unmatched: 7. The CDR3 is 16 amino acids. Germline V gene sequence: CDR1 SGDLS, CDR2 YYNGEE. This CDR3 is CASSPLAGISTDTQYF. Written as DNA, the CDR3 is TGTGCCAGCAGCCCACTAGCGGGGATCTCCACAGATACGCAGTATTTT.

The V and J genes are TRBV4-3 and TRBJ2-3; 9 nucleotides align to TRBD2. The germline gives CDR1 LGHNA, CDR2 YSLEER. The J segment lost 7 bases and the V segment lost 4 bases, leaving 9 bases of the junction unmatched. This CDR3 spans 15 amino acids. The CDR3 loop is CASSRMLAGSNTQYF. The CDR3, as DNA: TGCGCCAGCAGCCGGATGCTAGCGGGATCGAATACGCAGTATTTT.

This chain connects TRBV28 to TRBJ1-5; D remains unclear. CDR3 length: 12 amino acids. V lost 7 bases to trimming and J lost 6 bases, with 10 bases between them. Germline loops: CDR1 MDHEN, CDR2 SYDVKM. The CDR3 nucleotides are TGTGCCAGCAACCTATTGAGTCAGCCCCAGCATTTT. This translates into CASNLLSQPQHF. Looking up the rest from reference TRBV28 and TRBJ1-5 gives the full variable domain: DVKVTQSSRYLVKRTGEKVFLECVQDMDHENMFWYRQDPGLGLRLIYFSYDVKMKEKGDIPEGYSVSREKKERFSLILESASTNQTSMYLCASNLLSQPQHFGDGTRLSIL.

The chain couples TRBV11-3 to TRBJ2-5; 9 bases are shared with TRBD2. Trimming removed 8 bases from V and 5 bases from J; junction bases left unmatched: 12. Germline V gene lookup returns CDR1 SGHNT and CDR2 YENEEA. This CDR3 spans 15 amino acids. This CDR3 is CASGNHASGKETQYF. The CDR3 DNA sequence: TGTGCCAGCGGGAACCACGCTAGCGGGAAGGAGACCCAGTACTTC. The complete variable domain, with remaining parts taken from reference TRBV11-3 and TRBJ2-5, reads EAGVVQSPRYKIIEKKQPVAFWCNPISGHNTLYWYLQNLGQGPELLIRYENEEAVDDSQLPKDRFSAERLKGVDSTLKIQPAELGDSAVYLCASGNHASGKETQYFGPGTRLLVL.

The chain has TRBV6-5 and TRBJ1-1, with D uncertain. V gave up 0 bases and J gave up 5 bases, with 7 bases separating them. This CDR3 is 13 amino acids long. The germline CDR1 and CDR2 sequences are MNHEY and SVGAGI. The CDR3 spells CASSYSRRTEAFF. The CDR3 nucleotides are TGTGCCAGCAGTTACTCGAGGCGGACTGAAGCTTTCTTT.

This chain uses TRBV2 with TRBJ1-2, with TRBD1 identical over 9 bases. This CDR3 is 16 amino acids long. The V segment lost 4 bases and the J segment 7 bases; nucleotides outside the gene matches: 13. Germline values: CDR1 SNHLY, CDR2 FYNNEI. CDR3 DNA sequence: TGTGCCAGCAGTGGGGGACAGGGACTACCTTTGGGTGGCTACACCTTC. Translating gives CASSGGQGLPLGGYTF.

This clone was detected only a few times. The DNA for the CDR3 is TGTGCCAGCAGTGAAGGCAGGGGGCCTCGTAAGCCCCAGCATTTT. Its translation is CASSEGRGPRKPQHF. The chain has TRBV2 and TRBJ1-5, with 8 bases fitting TRBD1. V lost 1 base, J lost 8 bases, and 7 bases stayed unmatched. Germline V gene sequence: CDR1 SNHLY, CDR2 FYNNEI. The CDR3 loop spans 15 amino acids.

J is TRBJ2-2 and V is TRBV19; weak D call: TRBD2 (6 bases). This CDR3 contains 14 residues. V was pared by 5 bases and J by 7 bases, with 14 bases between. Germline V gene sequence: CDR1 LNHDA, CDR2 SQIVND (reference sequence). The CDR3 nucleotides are TGTGCCAGTAGTCATCGGGAGCCCCTCGGGGAGCTGTTTTTT. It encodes CASSHREPLGELFF. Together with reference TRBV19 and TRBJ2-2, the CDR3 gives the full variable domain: DGGITQSPKYLFRKEGQNVTLSCEQNLNHDAMYWYRQDPGQGLRLIYYSQIVNDFQKGDIAEGYSVSREKKESFPLTVTSAQKNPTAFYLCASSHREPLGELFFGEGSRLTVL.

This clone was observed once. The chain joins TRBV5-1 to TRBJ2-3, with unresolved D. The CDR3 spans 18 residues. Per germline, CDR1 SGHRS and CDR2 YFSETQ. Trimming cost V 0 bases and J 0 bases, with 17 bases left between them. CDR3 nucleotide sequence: TGCGCCAGCAGCTTGGAAGCCCACTCGGGTCCTAGCACAGATACGCAGTATTTT. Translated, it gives CASSLEAHSGPSTDTQYF. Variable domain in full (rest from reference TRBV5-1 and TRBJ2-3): KAGVTQTPRYLIKTRGQQVTLSCSPISGHRSVSWYQQTPGQGLQFLFEYFSETQRNKGNFPGRFSGRQFSNSRSEMNVSTLELGDSALYLCASSLEAHSGPSTDTQYFGPGTRLTVL.

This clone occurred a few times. CDR3 nucleotide sequence: TGTGCCAGCCGGGGGGTGGCTTCACCCCTCCACTTT. Protein: CASRGVASPLHF. The J gene is TRBJ1-6, the V gene TRBV27; perhaps TRBD1 as D (5 bases). Germline CDR1 is MNHEY and CDR2 is SMNVEV (reference sequence). V gave up 8 bases and J gave up 9 bases, with 11 bases separating them. The CDR3 length is 12 residues.

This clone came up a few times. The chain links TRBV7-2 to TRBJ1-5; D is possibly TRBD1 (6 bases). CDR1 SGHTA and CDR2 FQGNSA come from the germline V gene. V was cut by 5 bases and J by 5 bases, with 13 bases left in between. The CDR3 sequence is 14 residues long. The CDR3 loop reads CASSPDRFDQPQHF. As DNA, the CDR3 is TGTGCCAGCAGCCCCGACAGGTTCGATCAGCCCCAGCATTTT. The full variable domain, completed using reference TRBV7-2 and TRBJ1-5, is GAGVSQSPSNKVTEKGKDVELRCDPISGHTALYWYRQSLGQGLEFLIYFQGNSAPDKSGLPSDRFSAERTGGSVSTLTIQRTQQEDSAVYLCASSPDRFDQPQHFGDGTRLSIL.

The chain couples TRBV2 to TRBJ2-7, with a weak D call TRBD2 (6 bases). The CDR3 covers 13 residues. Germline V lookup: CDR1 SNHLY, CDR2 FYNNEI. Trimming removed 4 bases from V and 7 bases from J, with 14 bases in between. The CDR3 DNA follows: TGTGCCAGCAGTGTGGCGGGACCTCTGGAGCAGTACTTC. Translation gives CASSVAGPLEQYF.

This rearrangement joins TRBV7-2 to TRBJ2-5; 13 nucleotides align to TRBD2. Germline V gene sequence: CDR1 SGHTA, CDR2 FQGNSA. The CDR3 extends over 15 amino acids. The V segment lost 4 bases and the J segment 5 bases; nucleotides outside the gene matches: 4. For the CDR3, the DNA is TGTGCCAGCAGCTCGGGACTAGCGGGATGGGAGACCCAGTACTTC. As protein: CASSSGLAGWETQYF.

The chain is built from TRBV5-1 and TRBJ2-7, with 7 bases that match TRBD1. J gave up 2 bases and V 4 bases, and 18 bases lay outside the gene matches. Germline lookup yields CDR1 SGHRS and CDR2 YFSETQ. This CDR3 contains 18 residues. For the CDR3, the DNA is TGCGCCAGCAGCCCCCGTAGCCCCACAGGGGTTAGGGCCTACGAGCAGTACTTC. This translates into CASSPRSPTGVRAYEQYF.

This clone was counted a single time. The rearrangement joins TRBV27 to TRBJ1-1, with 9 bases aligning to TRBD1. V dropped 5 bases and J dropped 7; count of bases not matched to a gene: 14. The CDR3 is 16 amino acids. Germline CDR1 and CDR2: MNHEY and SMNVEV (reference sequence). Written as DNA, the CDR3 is TGTGCCAGCAGTCCATACCCCGGGACAGGGTCGTTTGAAGCTTTCTTT. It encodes CASSPYPGTGSFEAFF.